This T cell receptor (beta chain) was identified in a study of cytomegalovirus exposure and HLA in healthy donors. Regarding the study as a whole: There were three CMV-associated chains whose specificity for CMV antigens was confirmed in vitro. A list of around 160 TCR beta chains associated with cytomegalovirus was given.

The PCR used 60 Vbeta and 13 Jbeta primers. Original handling: Roughly 73 million unique TCR beta chains, roughly 11 million of them shared, were counted by a later analysis. Method: immunoSEQ multiplex PCR; TCRdb's copy keeps in-frame clones and lacks some. The V and J calls and the clone size are those of that table, but D and trimming were determined from the DNA. The sample has fewer than 85,000 clones, about 68% seen once. With regard to this clone: Its specificity is not known.

From germline, CDR1 is WSHSY and CDR2 SAAADI. V was trimmed by 2 bases and J by 0 bases, leaving 16 bases between them. CDR3 length: 18 residues. The V call is TRBV10-2, the J call TRBJ2-2; D not certain. Sequencing was done on a sample of PBMCs. The TCR comes from a man aged 35-49 years in good health and CMV-seropositive. The CDR3 nucleotides are TGCGCCAGCAGTGAGCTTCTATTCTTACTATCGAACACCGGGGAGCTGTTTTTT. Amino acid sequence: CASSELLFLLSNTGELFF.